The present T cell receptor (beta chain) was sequenced within a study of blood T cell repertoires in COVID-19. About the study: Some COVID-19 samples were acute and others convalescent; all came from the United States, Italy and Spain. From T cells, B-cell-depleted T cells, or PBMCs came the material, which was cDNA or gDNA.

This CDR3 spans 18 amino acids. With 6 bases clipped from V and 4 bases from J, the junction kept 14 bases outside the gene matches. Germline CDR1 LNHNV, CDR2 YYDKDF (reference sequence). In the authors' workflow: Estimation of nucleated cell counts relied on the amplification of reference gene primers. TCRdb's table, derived via immunoSEQ multiplex PCR, lists solely in-frame clones and lacks some. The D gene and trimming were derived from the DNA, and the V and J assignments and clone size from that table. Of around 150,000 clones in the sample, roughly 93% were seen once. Patients in Seattle were enrolled during active infection, then followed longitudinally.

The chain is built from TRBV15 and TRBJ2-3, with TRBD1 matching over 12 bases. This TCR derives from a woman in her sixties with COVID-19, enrolled during active disease. The specimen was peripheral blood. The CDR3 spells CATRRDRGRITHADTQYF. The DNA of the CDR3 is TGTGCCACCAGGAGGGACAGGGGGCGAATAACACACGCAGATACGCAGTATTTT. The full variable domain, its missing parts supplied by reference TRBV15 and TRBJ2-3, is DAMVIQNPRYQVTQFGKPVTLSCSQTLNHNVMYWYQQKSSQAPKLLFHYYDKDFNNEADTPDNFQSRRPNTSFCFLDIRSPGLGDTAMYLCATRRDRGRITHADTQYFGPGTRLTVL.